A single sample gave rise to the 25 T cell receptor beta chains below, sequenced in a study of cytomegalovirus exposure and HLA in healthy donors. The study ran its PCR with 60 Vbeta and 13 Jbeta primers. Libraries were prepared by immunoSEQ multiplex PCR; TCRdb keeps only in-frame clonotypes and omits some of them. The data hold 150,000 to 200,000 clones, with 77% observed a single time. The source material was PBMCs. These TCRs come from a woman in her twenties or thirties in good health and CMV-seropositive.

This clone has only a few counts. This rearrangement joins TRBV5-6 to TRBJ2-7; TRBD1 matches at 9 bases. The V gene end was trimmed by 0 bases and the J gene end by 5 bases; junction bases not matched to a gene: 6. CDR3 size: 15 residues. Germline V gives CDR1 SGHDT, CDR2 YYEEEE. Here the CDR3 reads CASSLVGQGYHEQYF. The CDR3 DNA reads TGTGCCAGCAGCTTGGTGGGACAGGGTTACCACGAGCAGTACTTC.

This rearrangement joins TRBV7-9 to TRBJ2-5; 10 bases agree with TRBD2. The CDR3 spans 15 residues. Unmatched junction bases numbered 4, after V lost 5 bases and J lost 1 base. Per germline, CDR1 SEHNR and CDR2 FQNEAQ (reference sequence). In DNA, the CDR3 is TGTGCCAGCAGCCCTACTAGCGGGGTCCAAGAGACCCAGTACTTC. Its translation is CASSPTSGVQETQYF.

The DNA of the CDR3 is TGTGCCAGCAGCAGTAGACTCCTCACCTATGGCTACACCTTC. It specifies CASSSRLLTYGYTF. The genes are TRBV28 and TRBJ1-2; D is undetermined. The CDR3 has 14 residues. Germline lookup yields CDR1 MDHEN and CDR2 SYDVKM. The V end was cut by 6 bases, the J end by 4 bases, with 15 bases between.

This sequence joins TRBV12-5 and TRBJ2-7, with D perhaps matching TRBD2 (6 bases). The length of the CDR3 is 14 residues. Germline CDR1 LGHNT, CDR2 FRNRAP. Trimming stripped 6 bases from V and 4 bases from J, with 16 bases between. CDR3: CASGERPGGYEQYF. The CDR3 DNA sequence: TGTGCTAGTGGAGAGCGACCCGGGGGATACGAGCAGTACTTC.

V and J are TRBV5-8 and TRBJ2-5; D unresolved. The CDR3 contains 14 residues. Trimming took off 0 bases at V and 1 base at J, with 7 bases between the two ends. CDR1 and CDR2 from the germline V gene are SGHTS and YDEGEE. The CDR3 is CASSLVPFQETQYF. CDR3 coding DNA: TGTGCCAGCAGCTTGGTCCCCTTCCAAGAGACCCAGTACTTC.

This chain joins TRBV28 and TRBJ1-1; D gene uncertain. Looked up from germline, CDR1 is MDHEN and CDR2 is SYDVKM. There are 15 residues in the CDR3. V was cut by 7 bases and J by 1 base, with 16 bases left in between. The CDR3 protein is CASNVRGAGNTEAFF. CDR3 coding DNA: TGTGCCAGCAACGTTCGTGGCGCAGGGAACACTGAAGCTTTCTTT.

The chain joins TRBV2 to TRBJ2-3; 13 bases align to TRBD2. Trimming cost V 6 bases and J 5 bases; bases outside gene matches: 5. The CDR3 contains 15 residues. Germline V gene lookup returns CDR1 SNHLY and CDR2 FYNNEI. The chain's CDR3 is CASRTGLAGQDTQYF. The CDR3 coding sequence is TGTGCCAGCAGGACGGGACTAGCGGGACAAGATACGCAGTATTTT. The variable domain in full, with the rest retrieved from reference TRBV2 and TRBJ2-3, is EPEVTQTPSHQVTQMGQEVILRCVPISNHLYFYWYRQILGQKVEFLVSFYNNEISEKSEIFDDQFSVERPDGSNFTLKIRSTKLEDSAMYFCASRTGLAGQDTQYFGPGTRLTVL.

The rearrangement uses TRBV6-1 and TRBJ2-1; 11 positions match TRBD2. CDR1 is MNHNS and CDR2 is SASEGT in the germline V gene. The CDR3 contains 15 residues. The trim removed 3 bases at V and 2 bases at J, leaving 0 bases unmatched. CDR3 nucleotides: TGTGCCAGCAGTGAGGGACTAGCGGCCTACAATGAGCAGTTCTTC. It specifies CASSEGLAAYNEQFF.

The chain links TRBV6-1 to TRBJ2-7, with TRBD2 matching over 11 bases. J gave up 0 bases and V 4 bases, and 5 bases lay outside the gene matches. The CDR3 spans 16 residues. CDR1 MNHNS and CDR2 SASEGT come from the germline V gene. The CDR3 sequence is CASSATSGANSYEQYF. DNA for the CDR3: TGTGCCAGCAGTGCGACTAGCGGGGCTAACTCCTACGAGCAGTACTTC.

The rearrangement uses TRBV7-9 and TRBJ2-5, with a weak D call TRBD2 (6 bases). Trimming took off 8 bases at V and 5 bases at J, with 9 bases between the two ends. The CDR3 covers 11 residues. CDR1 SEHNR and CDR2 FQNEAQ come from the germline V gene (reference sequence). CDR3 sequence: CASSEGETQYF. In nucleotides, the CDR3 is TGTGCCAGCTCGGAGGGCGAGACCCAGTACTTC.

CDR3 nucleotide sequence: TGTGCCAGCAGCCCCGGGACTACTGAAACCCAGTACTTC. It encodes CASSPGTTETQYF. V and J are TRBV5-4 and TRBJ2-5; 7 bases line up with TRBD2. V dropped 4 bases and J dropped 8; count of bases not matched to a gene: 8. The CDR3 is made up of 13 amino acids. Germline V gene data show CDR1 as SGHNT and CDR2 as YYREEE (reference sequence).

This clone was seen only once. The chain joins TRBV10-3 to TRBJ2-2; a possible D gene is TRBD1 (6 bases). This CDR3 spans 15 amino acids. V lost 5 bases, J lost 0 bases, and 10 bases lay in between. Per germline, CDR1 ENHRY and CDR2 SYGVKD. In DNA, the CDR3 is TGTGCCATCAGTAAGACAGGTTCGAACACCGGGGAGCTGTTTTTT. The encoded protein is CAISKTGSNTGELFF.

This clone turned up a few times. This chain uses TRBV28 with TRBJ2-3; weak D call: TRBD1 (6 bases). CDR1 is MDHEN and CDR2 is SYDVKM in the germline V gene. The CDR3 runs 14 residues. Trimming removed 4 bases at V and 4 bases at J, with 12 bases between. Here the CDR3 DNA reads TGTGCCAGCAGTTCCCAGGGGCTGTCAGATACGCAGTATTTT. Residues: CASSSQGLSDTQYF.

The gene calls are TRBV10-2 and TRBJ2-1, with D perhaps TRBD1 (5 bases). CDR3 size: 14 residues. Trimming removed 5 bases at V and 7 bases at J, with 15 bases between. Germline V gives CDR1 WSHSY, CDR2 SAAADI. CDR3 protein: CASSSQGPRNEQFF. CDR3 coding DNA: TGCGCCAGCAGTAGTCAGGGCCCGCGGAATGAGCAGTTCTTC.

The gene calls are TRBV11-2 and TRBJ1-1, with TRBD1 matching over 7 bases. J was trimmed by 3 bases and V by 5 bases; bases with no gene match: 9. The CDR3 is 15 amino acids. Looked up from germline, CDR1 is SGHAT and CDR2 is FQNNGV. Written as DNA, the CDR3 is TGTGCCAGCAGCCGACGGGGCCAGGGGGACACTGAAGCTTTCTTT. Amino acids: CASSRRGQGDTEAFF. Drawing the rest from reference TRBV11-2 and TRBJ1-1, the complete variable domain is EAGVAQSPRYKIIEKRQSVAFWCNPISGHATLYWYQQILGQGPKLLIQFQNNGVVDDSQLPKDRFSAERLKGVDSTLKIQPAKLEDSAVYLCASSRRGQGDTEAFFGQGTRLTVV.

The J gene is TRBJ2-7, the V gene TRBV10-3; 11 nucleotides align to TRBD1. The V gene end was trimmed by 10 bases and the J gene end by 4 bases; junction bases not matched to a gene: 12. CDR3 length equals 15 residues. CDR1 and CDR2 from the germline V gene are ENHRY and SYGVKD. The DNA for the CDR3 is TGTGCCACCAAGTCCAGCCGGGACAGGGGGTACGAGCAGTACTTC. Encoded protein: CATKSSRDRGYEQYF.

For the CDR3, the DNA is TGTGCCAGTAGTATAACCCCCAGACTAGCGGACACAGATACGCAGTATTTT. This encodes CASSITPRLADTDTQYF. This sequence joins TRBV19 and TRBJ2-3; 9 bases are shared with TRBD2. The CDR3 extends over 17 amino acids. The trim removed 2 bases at V and 2 bases at J, leaving 8 bases unmatched. CDR1 and CDR2 from the germline V gene are LNHDA and SQIVND (reference sequence).

CDR3 loop: CASSGIAVSSYEQYF. The CDR3 DNA sequence: TGTGCCAGCAGTGGAATAGCGGTAAGCTCCTACGAGCAGTACTTC. The chain recombines TRBV6-1 with TRBJ2-7, with D perhaps TRBD2 (6 bases). Trimming removed 4 bases from V and 0 bases from J, with 13 bases in between. Looked up from germline, CDR1 is MNHNS and CDR2 is SASEGT. The CDR3 spans 15 residues.

In this sample, this clone turned up a few times. The chain recombines TRBV28 with TRBJ1-4; D unresolved. Trimming took off 3 bases at V and 7 bases at J, with 9 bases between the two ends. The CDR3 extends over 13 amino acids. Germline CDR1 MDHEN, CDR2 SYDVKM. The CDR3 region is CASSFFEVEKLFF. The CDR3 DNA reads TGTGCCAGCAGTTTCTTTGAGGTTGAAAAACTGTTTTTT.

The CDR3: CSVVAVEQYF. CDR3 coding DNA: TGCAGCGTTGTCGCGGTCGAGCAGTACTTC. V usage is TRBV29-1 and J usage is TRBJ2-7; D not certain. This CDR3 has 10 amino acids. The V end was cut by 4 bases, the J end by 6 bases, with 7 bases between. Germline CDR1 and CDR2: SQVTM and ANQGSEA.

The chain employs TRBV6-5 and TRBJ2-3, with 9 bases lining up with TRBD2. J gave up 1 base and V 8 bases, and 7 bases lay outside the gene matches. In germline, CDR1 is MNHEY, CDR2 SVGAGI. This CDR3 spans 15 amino acids. The CDR3 sequence: CASGREGRGTDTQYF. The CDR3 coding sequence is TGTGCCAGCGGGCGGGAGGGCCGAGGCACAGATACGCAGTATTTT.

This clone has only one observation. The chain combines TRBV4-1 with TRBJ2-3; TRBD2 matches 10 bases. Trimming cost V 1 base and J 6 bases; bases outside gene matches: 7. The germline gives CDR1 MGHRA, CDR2 YSYEKL. This CDR3 spans 16 amino acids. The CDR3 sequence: CASSQGASGSTDTQYF. The CDR3 DNA follows: TGCGCCAGCAGCCAAGGCGCTAGCGGGAGTACCGATACGCAGTATTTT.

For the CDR3, the DNA is TGTGCCAGCAGTTTGACAGGGTTTGGCTACACCTTC. Its translation: CASSLTGFGYTF. J is TRBJ1-2 and V is TRBV27; 7 bases are shared with TRBD1. Trimming removed 3 bases from V and 7 bases from J; junction bases left unmatched: 2. CDR1 MNHEY and CDR2 SMNVEV come from the germline V gene (reference sequence). This CDR3 has 12 residues.

The V and J genes are TRBV7-6 and TRBJ2-5; possibly TRBD2 for D (5 bases). The CDR3 consists of 20 residues. The V gene lost 2 bases and the J gene lost 5 bases, with 30 bases spanning the gap. Germline V gives CDR1 SGHVS, CDR2 FNYEAQ. CDR3 nucleotide sequence: TGTGCCAGCAGCTTACTTTTGGCCAGCGGAAACGGGGTTGAGGAGGAGACCCAGTACTTC. It encodes CASSLLLASGNGVEEETQYF.

The V call is TRBV2, the J call TRBJ1-1, with a possible D match to TRBD1 (6 bases). Trimming stripped 4 bases from V and 4 bases from J, with 13 bases between. This CDR3 contains 14 residues. CDR1 and CDR2 from the germline V gene are SNHLY and FYNNEI. CDR3 residues: CASSGGPRGTEAFF. CDR3 DNA sequence: TGTGCCAGCAGTGGGGGGCCCAGAGGCACTGAAGCTTTCTTT.